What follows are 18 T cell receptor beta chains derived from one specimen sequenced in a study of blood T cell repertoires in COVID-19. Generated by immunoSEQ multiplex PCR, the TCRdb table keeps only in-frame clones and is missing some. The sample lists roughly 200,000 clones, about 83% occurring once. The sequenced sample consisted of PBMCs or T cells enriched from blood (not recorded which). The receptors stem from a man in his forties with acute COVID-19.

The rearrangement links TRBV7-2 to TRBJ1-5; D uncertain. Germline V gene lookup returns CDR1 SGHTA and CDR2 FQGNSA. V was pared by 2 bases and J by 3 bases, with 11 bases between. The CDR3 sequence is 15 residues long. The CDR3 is CASSLWTGVNQPQHF. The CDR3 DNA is TGTGCCAGCAGCTTATGGACTGGGGTCAATCAGCCCCAGCATTTT.

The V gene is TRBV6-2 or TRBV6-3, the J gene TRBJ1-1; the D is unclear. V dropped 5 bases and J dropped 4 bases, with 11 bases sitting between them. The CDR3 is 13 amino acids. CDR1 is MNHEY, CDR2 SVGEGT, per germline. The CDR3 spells CASSLPGSTEAFF. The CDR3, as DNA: TGTGCCAGCAGTCTTCCGGGGAGCACTGAAGCTTTCTTT.

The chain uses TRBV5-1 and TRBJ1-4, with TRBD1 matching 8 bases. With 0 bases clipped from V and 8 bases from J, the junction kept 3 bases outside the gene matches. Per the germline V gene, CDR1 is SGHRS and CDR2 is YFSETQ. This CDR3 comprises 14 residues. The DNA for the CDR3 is TGCGCCAGCAGCTTGGACACAGGGGGAGAAAAACTGTTTTTT. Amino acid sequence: CASSLDTGGEKLFF.

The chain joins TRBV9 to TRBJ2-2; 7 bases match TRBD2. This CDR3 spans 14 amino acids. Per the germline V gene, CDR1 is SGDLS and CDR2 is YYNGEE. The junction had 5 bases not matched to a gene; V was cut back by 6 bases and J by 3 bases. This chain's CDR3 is CASKDGGDTGELFF. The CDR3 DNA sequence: TGTGCCAGCAAGGATGGGGGGGACACCGGGGAGCTGTTTTTT.

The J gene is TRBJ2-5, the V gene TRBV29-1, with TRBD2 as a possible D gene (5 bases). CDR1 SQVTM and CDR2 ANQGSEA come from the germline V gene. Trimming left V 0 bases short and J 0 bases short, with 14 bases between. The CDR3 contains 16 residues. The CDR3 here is CSVEDRRAVYQETQYF. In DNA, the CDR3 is TGCAGCGTTGAAGACAGGCGGGCCGTGTACCAAGAGACCCAGTACTTC.

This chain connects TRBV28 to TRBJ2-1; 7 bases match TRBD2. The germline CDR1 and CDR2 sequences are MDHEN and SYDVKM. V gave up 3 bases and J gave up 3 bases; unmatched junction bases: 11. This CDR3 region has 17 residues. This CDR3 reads CASSFGAGADLYNEQFF. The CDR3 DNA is TGTGCCAGCAGTTTCGGGGCGGGAGCCGACCTCTACAATGAGCAGTTCTTC. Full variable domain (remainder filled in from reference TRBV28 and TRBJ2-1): DVKVTQSSRYLVKRTGEKVFLECVQDMDHENMFWYRQDPGLGLRLIYFSYDVKMKEKGDIPEGYSVSREKKERFSLILESASTNQTSMYLCASSFGAGADLYNEQFFGPGTRLTVL.

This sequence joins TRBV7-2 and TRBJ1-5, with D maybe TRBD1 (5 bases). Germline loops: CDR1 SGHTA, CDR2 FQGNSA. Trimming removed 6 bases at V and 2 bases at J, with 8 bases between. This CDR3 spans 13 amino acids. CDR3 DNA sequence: TGTGCCAGCAGGGGGCCGGGCAATCAGCCCCAGCATTTT. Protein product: CASRGPGNQPQHF.

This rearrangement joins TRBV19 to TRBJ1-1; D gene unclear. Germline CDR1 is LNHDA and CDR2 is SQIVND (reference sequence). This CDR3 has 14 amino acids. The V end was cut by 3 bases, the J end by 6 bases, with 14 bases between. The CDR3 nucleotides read TGTGCCAGTAGTATGGCGGCCTTGCCTTCTGAAGCTTTCTTT. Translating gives CASSMAALPSEAFF.

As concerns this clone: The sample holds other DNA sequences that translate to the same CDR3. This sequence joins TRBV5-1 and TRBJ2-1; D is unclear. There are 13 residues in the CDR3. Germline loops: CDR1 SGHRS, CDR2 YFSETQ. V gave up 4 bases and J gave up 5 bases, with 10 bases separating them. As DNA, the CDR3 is TGCGCCAGCAGCCCGGGTCCGAACAATGAGCAGTTCTTC. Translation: CASSPGPNNEQFF.

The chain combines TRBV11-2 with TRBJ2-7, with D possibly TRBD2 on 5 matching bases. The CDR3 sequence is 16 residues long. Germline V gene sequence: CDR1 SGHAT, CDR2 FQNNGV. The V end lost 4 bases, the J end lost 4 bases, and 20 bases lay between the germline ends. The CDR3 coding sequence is TGTGCCAGCAGCTCGCCAGAGTGGCGGGCCTTTTACGAGCAGTACTTC. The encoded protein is CASSSPEWRAFYEQYF.

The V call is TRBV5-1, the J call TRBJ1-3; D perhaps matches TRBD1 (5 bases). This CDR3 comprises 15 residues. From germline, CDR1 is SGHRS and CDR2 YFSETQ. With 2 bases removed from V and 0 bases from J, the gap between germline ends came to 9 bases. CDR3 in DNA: TGCGCCAGCAGCTTTTCGACAGCCTCTGGAAACACCATATATTTT. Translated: CASSFSTASGNTIYF.

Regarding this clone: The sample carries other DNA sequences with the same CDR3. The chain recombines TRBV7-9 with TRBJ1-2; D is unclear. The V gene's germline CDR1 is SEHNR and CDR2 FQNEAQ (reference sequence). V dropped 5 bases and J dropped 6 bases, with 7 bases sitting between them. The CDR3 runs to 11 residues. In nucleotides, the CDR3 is TGTGCCAGCAGCCCCTCCGATGGCTACACCTTC. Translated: CASSPSDGYTF.

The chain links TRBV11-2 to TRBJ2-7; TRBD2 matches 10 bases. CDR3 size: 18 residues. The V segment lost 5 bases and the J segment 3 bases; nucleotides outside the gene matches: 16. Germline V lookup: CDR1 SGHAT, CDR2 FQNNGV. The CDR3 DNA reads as TGTGCCAGCAGCCACTACGCCAGGACTAGCGGAAACCTCTACGAGCAGTACTTC. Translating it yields CASSHYARTSGNLYEQYF.

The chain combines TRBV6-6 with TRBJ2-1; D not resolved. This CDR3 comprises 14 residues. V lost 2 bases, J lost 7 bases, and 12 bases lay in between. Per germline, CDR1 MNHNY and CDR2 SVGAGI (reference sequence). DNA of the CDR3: TGTGCCAGCAGTTACACCCCGACAAAAAATGAGCAGTTCTTC. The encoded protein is CASSYTPTKNEQFF.

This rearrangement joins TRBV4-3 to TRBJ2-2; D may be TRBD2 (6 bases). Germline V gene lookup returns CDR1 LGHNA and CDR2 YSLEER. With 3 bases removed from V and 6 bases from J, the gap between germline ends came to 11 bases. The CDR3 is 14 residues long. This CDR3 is CASSQAGTAGELFF. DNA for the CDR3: TGCGCCAGCAGCCAGGCGGGGACGGCCGGGGAGCTGTTTTTT.

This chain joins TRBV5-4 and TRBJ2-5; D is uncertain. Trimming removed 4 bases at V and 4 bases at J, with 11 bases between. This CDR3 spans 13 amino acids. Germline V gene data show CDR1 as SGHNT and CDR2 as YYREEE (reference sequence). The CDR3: CASSPDFGETQYF. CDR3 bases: TGTGCCAGCAGCCCCGACTTTGGAGAGACCCAGTACTTC.

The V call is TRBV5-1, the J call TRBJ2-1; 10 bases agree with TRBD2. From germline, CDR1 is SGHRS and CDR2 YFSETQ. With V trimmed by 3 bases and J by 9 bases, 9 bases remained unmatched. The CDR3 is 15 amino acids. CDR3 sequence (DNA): TGCGCCAGCAGCTCACAAGCGGGAGGGCCTACTGAGCAGTTCTTC. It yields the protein CASSSQAGGPTEQFF.

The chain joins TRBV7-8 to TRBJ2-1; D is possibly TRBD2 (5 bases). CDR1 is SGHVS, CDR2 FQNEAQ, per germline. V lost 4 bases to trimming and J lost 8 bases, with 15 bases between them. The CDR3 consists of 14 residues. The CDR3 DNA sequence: TGTGCCAGCAGCTCACTAGAAATAGGTTATGAGCAGTTCTTC. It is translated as CASSSLEIGYEQFF.